This TCR beta chain was captured in a study of shared clonotypes between healthy human individuals. Donors had no recently reported acute infections or vaccinations and were HIV-negative. From germline, CDR1 is SQVTM and CDR2 ANQGSEA. The CDR3 loop spans 12 amino acids. V was trimmed by 7 bases and J by 4 bases, leaving 13 bases between them. Several immunoSEQ plates received, in even portions, the genomic DNA of each subset. Here immunoSEQ multiplex PCR was the method, and the copy in TCRdb shows in-frame clones only, minus some. The table lists about 680,000 clones, around 73% of them singletons. Broader study findings: The represented genetic and exposure-history diversity was limited by the small number of donors. Richness estimates generally favored naive over memory subsets.

The table lists this clone with a few counts. The antigen remains undetermined. The clonotype comes from a woman aged 25 to 45 in good health. Input material: memory CD4+ T cells sorted from blood. Subset reported: CD45RA-negative fraction. The rearrangement links TRBV29-1 to TRBJ1-2; D call uncertain. CDR3 sequence (DNA): TGCAGCGCACGGGCGGGTGTCTATGGCTACACCTTC. Translation gives CSARAGVYGYTF.